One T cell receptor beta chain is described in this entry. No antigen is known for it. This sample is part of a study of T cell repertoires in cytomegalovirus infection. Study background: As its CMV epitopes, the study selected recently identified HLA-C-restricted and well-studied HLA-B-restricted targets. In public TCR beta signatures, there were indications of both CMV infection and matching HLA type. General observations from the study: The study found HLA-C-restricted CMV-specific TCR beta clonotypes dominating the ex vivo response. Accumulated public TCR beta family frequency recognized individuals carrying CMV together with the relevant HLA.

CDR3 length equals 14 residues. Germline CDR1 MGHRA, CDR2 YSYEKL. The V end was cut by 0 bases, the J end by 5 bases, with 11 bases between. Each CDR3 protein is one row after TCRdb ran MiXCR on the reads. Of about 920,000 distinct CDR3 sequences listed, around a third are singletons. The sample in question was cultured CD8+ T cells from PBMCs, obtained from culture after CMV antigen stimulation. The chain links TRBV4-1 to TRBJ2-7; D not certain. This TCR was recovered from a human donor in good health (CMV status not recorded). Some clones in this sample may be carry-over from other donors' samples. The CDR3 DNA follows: TGCGCCAGCAGCCAAGAAGTCGGGCCCGACGAGCAGTACTTC. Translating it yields CASSQEVGPDEQYF.